This T cell receptor (beta chain) was retrieved from a study of blood T cell repertoires in COVID-19. Turning to the study itself: There were acute and convalescent COVID-19 samples, and they came from the United States, Italy and Spain.

Source study methods: Amplifying reference gene primers gave estimates of nucleated cell counts. Clones were read by immunoSEQ multiplex PCR, and TCRdb kept only the in-frame ones, dropping some. V and J calls and clone size are those listed in that table; D and trimming were worked out from the DNA. Found here are 90,000 to 100,000 clones, around 85% of them singletons; the top ten hold about 16%. Seattle patient enrollment occurred during active infection, with longitudinal follow-up thereafter. This CDR3 has 13 amino acids. Germline CDR1 MNHEY, CDR2 SVGAGI. Trimming shortened V by 5 bases and J by 10 bases, and 17 bases separated the two germline ends.

The sequence was obtained from a woman aged 55-69 years with COVID-19, enrolled during active disease. This chain uses TRBV6-5 with TRBJ1-2; D possibly corresponds to TRBD1 (6 bases). The specimen was peripheral blood. CDR3 residues: CASSPRGGSDYTF. The CDR3 DNA reads TGTGCCAGCAGTCCACGGGGGGGCTCGGACTACACCTTC.